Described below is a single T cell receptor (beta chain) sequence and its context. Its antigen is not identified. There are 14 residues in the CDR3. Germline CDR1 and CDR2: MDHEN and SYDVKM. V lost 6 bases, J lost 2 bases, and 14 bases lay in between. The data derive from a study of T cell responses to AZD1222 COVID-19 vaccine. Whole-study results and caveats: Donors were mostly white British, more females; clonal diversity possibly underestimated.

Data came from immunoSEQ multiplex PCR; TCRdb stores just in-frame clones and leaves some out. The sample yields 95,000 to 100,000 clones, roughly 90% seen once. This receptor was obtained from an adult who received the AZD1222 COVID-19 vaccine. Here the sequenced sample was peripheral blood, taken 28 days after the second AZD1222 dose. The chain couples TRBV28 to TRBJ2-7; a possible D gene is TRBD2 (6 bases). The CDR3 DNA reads TGTGCCAGCAGCCCTCCTCCGGGGGCCTACGAGCAGTACTTC. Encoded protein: CASSPPPGAYEQYF.